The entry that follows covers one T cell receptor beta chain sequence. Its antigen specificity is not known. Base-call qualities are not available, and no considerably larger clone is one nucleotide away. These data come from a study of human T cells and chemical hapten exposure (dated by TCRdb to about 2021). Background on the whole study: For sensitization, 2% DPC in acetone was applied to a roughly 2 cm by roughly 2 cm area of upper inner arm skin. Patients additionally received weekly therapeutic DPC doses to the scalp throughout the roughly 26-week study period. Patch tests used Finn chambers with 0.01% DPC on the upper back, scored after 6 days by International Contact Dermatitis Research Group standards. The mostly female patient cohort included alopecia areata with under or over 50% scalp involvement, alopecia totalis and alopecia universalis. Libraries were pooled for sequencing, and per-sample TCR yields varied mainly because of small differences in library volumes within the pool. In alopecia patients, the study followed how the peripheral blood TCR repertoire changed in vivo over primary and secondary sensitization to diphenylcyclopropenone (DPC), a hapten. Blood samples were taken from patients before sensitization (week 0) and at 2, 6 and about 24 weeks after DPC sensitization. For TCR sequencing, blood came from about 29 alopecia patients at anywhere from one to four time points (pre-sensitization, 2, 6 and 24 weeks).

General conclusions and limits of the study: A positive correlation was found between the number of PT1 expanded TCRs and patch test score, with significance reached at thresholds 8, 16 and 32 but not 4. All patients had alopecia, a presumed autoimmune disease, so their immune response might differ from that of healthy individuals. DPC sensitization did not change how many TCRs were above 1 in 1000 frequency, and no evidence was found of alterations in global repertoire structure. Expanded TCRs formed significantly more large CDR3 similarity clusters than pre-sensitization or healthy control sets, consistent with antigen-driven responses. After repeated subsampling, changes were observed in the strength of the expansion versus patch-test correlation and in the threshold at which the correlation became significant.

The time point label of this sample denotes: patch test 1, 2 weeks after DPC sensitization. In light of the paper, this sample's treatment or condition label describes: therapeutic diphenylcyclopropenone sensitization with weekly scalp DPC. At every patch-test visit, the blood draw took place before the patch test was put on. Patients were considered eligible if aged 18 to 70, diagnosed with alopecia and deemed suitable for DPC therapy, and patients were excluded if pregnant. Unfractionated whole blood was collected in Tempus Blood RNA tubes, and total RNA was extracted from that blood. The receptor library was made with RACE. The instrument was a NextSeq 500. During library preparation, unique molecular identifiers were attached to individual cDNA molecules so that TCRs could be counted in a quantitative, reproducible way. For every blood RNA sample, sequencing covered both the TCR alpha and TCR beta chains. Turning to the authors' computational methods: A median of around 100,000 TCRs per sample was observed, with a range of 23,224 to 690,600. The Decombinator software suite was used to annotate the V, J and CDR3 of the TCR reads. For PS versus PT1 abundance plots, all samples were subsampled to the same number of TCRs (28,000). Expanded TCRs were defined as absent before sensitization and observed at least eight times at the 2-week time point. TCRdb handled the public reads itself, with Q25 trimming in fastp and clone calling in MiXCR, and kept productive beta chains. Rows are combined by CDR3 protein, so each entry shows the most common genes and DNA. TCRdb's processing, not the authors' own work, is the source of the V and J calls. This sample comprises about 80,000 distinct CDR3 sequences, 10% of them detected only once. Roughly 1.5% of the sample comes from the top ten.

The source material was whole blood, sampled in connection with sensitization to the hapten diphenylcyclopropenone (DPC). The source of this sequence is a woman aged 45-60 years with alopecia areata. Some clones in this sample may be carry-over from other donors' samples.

At the DNA level, the sequence is TGTGCCAGCAGCCAGAGGGGGGAAAGGGACTACGAGCAGTACTTC. The translation is CASSQRGERDYEQYF. This sequence uses TRBV12-3 or TRBV12-4 and TRBJ2-7; the D gene could be either TRBD1 or TRBD2, each agreeing at 6 bases. V and J lose 6 bases and 3 bases, and a span of 18 bases separates them. From cysteine to phenylalanine, the CDR3 is 15 amino acids long. The DNA shown is the 45-base CDR3, in frame from base 1.